A single sample gave rise to the 5 T cell receptor beta chains below, sequenced in a study of cytomegalovirus exposure and HLA in healthy donors. Primers included in the PCR were 60 Vbeta and 13 Jbeta primers. The method was immunoSEQ multiplex PCR; TCRdb's version includes in-frame clones alone and lacks a portion of them. The profile covers around 98,000 clones, with under 75% appearing a single time and 1.2% taken by the ten largest. The sample consisted of PBMCs. These receptors originate from a female donor in good health and CMV-seronegative.

The rearrangement joins TRBV2 to TRBJ2-6, with 7 bases identical to TRBD1. Looked up from germline, CDR1 is SNHLY and CDR2 is FYNNEI. The CDR3 consists of 19 residues. Trimming at V came to 6 bases and at J to 0 bases, leaving 14 bases not matched to a gene. The CDR3 nucleotides read TGTGCCAGCAGCGAGACAGGGACCACTACGCACTCTGGGGCCAACGTCCTGACTTTC. Protein sequence: CASSETGTTTHSGANVLTF. Looking up the rest from reference TRBV2 and TRBJ2-6 gives the full variable domain: EPEVTQTPSHQVTQMGQEVILRCVPISNHLYFYWYRQILGQKVEFLVSFYNNEISEKSEIFDDQFSVERPDGSNFTLKIRSTKLEDSAMYFCASSETGTTTHSGANVLTFGAGSRLTVL.

J is TRBJ2-7 and V is TRBV20-1; perhaps TRBD1 as D (5 bases). The CDR3 contains 11 residues. Germline values: CDR1 DFQATT, CDR2 SNEGSKA (reference sequence). Trimming removed 5 bases from V and 9 bases from J, with 14 bases in between. The CDR3 spells CSADQGHAQYF. The CDR3 DNA reads as TGCAGTGCTGATCAGGGTCATGCGCAGTACTTC.

The rearrangement uses TRBV20-1 and TRBJ2-1; no firm D call. Trimming left V 5 bases short and J 3 bases short, with 5 bases between. Germline CDR1 and CDR2: DFQATT and SNEGSKA (reference sequence). The CDR3 loop spans 11 amino acids. CDR3 loop: CSALLYNEQFF. The CDR3, as DNA: TGCAGTGCTTTACTCTACAATGAGCAGTTCTTC.

This chain links TRBV4-3 with TRBJ2-3; 14 positions agree with TRBD2. Germline-derived CDR1 and CDR2 are LGHNA and YSLEER. CDR3 length equals 18 residues. The J segment lost 1 base and the V segment lost 1 base, leaving 4 bases of the junction unmatched. The CDR3 here is CASSQGGTSGGRTDTQYF. CDR3 coding DNA: TGCGCCAGCAGCCAAGGGGGGACTAGCGGGGGACGCACAGATACGCAGTATTTT.

V and J are TRBV28 and TRBJ2-5; D may be TRBD1 (6 bases). Trimming left V 6 bases short and J 5 bases short, with 13 bases between. CDR1 MDHEN and CDR2 SYDVKM come from the germline V gene. The CDR3 has 13 amino acids. In DNA, the CDR3 is TGTGCCAGCAGACCCCAGGGGCGGGAGACCCAGTACTTC. Translated, it gives CASRPQGRETQYF.